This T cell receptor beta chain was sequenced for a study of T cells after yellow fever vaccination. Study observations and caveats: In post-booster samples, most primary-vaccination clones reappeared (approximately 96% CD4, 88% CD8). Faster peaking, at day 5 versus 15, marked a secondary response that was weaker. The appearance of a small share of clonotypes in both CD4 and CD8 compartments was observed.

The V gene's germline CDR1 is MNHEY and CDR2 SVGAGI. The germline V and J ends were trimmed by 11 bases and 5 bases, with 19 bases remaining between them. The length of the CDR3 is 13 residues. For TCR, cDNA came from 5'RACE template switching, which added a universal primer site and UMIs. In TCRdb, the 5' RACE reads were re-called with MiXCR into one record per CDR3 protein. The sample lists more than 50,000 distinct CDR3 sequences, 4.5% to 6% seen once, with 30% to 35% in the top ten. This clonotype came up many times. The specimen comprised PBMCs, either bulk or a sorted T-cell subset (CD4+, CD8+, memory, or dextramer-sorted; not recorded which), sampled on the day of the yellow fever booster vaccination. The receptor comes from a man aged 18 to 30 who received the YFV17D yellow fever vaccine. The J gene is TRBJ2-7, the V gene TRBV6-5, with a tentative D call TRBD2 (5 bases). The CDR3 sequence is CARPEARIDEQYV. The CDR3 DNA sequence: TGTGCCCGCCCGGAGGCCAGGATCGACGAGCAGTACGTC.